The 13 T cell receptor beta chains below all came from one sample that was sequenced in a study of OX40 agonist ivuxolimab in advanced cancers. TCRdb keeps only in-frame clones here, not all; method: immunoSEQ multiplex PCR. This repertoire shows tens of thousands of clones, around 89% found once; its top ten account for approximately 0.52%. The sample was CD4+ or CD8+ T cells sorted from blood, taken in a trial of the OX40 agonist ivuxolimab. Every receptor here comes from an adult with an advanced solid tumor such as melanoma, head and neck, liver or kidney cancer.

The count of this clone is one. The chain joins TRBV5-4 to TRBJ2-7; 8 bases match TRBD2. The CDR3 sequence is 16 residues long. Per germline, CDR1 SGHNT and CDR2 YYREEE (reference sequence). J gave up 3 bases and V 4 bases, and 12 bases lay outside the gene matches. CDR3 loop: CASSLRTGGQNYEQYF. Here the CDR3 DNA reads TGTGCCAGCAGCCTCAGGACGGGGGGGCAGAACTACGAGCAGTACTTC. Together with reference TRBV5-4 and TRBJ2-7, the CDR3 gives the full variable domain: ETGVTQSPTHLIKTRGQQVTLRCSSQSGHNTVSWYQQALGQGPQFIFQYYREEENGRGNFPPRFSGLQFPNYSSELNVNALELDDSALYLCASSLRTGGQNYEQYFGPGTRLTVT.

V and J are TRBV5-4 and TRBJ2-3; 8 bases match TRBD2. J lost 5 bases, V lost 3 bases, and 11 bases had no gene match. The germline V gene has CDR1 SGHNT and CDR2 YYREEE (reference sequence). CDR3 length: 16 amino acids. The CDR3 protein is CASSSTGLVGGDTQYF. In DNA form, the CDR3 reads TGTGCCAGCAGCTCCACGGGACTAGTGGGGGGAGATACGCAGTATTTT.

This clone is classed as medium-sized. The chain combines TRBV14 with TRBJ1-2, with unresolved D. Germline loops: CDR1 SGHDN, CDR2 FVKESK. CDR3 length equals 12 residues. V dropped 1 base and J dropped 6 bases, with 6 bases sitting between them. The CDR3 region has the DNA TGTGCCAGCAGCCAAGGAGGGAATGGCTACACCTTC. It specifies CASSQGGNGYTF.

The genes are TRBV9 and TRBJ1-5; D not resolved. Per the germline V gene, CDR1 is SGDLS and CDR2 is YYNGEE. Trimming removed 3 bases at V and 2 bases at J, with 12 bases between. The CDR3 loop spans 15 amino acids. The CDR3, as DNA: TGTGCCAGCAGCGCCCTCGACGCGGGCAATCAGCCCCAGCATTTT. Translation gives CASSALDAGNQPQHF.

The V call is TRBV5-1, the J call TRBJ1-1; D remains ambiguous. The CDR3 extends over 15 amino acids. From germline, CDR1 is SGHRS and CDR2 YFSETQ. V was clipped by 1 base and J by 3 bases, with 13 bases between them. The CDR3 DNA follows: TGCGCCAGCAGCTTGCGTCTTGCGGAGGACACTGAAGCTTTCTTT. Translated, it gives CASSLRLAEDTEAFF.

The CDR3 region has the DNA TGTGCCAGCAGCTTACGGGAGAACACTGAAGCTTTCTTT. Translated, it gives CASSLRENTEAFF. The chain joins TRBV11-2 to TRBJ1-1; no clear D. The V gene's germline CDR1 is SGHAT and CDR2 FQNNGV. V was clipped by 2 bases and J by 1 base, with 5 bases between them. This CDR3 spans 13 amino acids.

The chain has TRBV15 and TRBJ1-5; 10 bases map to TRBD1. The V segment lost 3 bases and the J segment 7 bases; nucleotides outside the gene matches: 6. This CDR3 has 15 residues. The germline gives CDR1 LNHNV, CDR2 YYDKDF (reference sequence). The CDR3 loop is CATSRIDRGRQPQHF. Written as DNA, the CDR3 is TGTGCCACCAGCAGGATAGACAGGGGGCGACAGCCCCAGCATTTT.

The rearrangement uses TRBV18 and TRBJ2-1; perhaps TRBD2 as D (6 bases). V was pared by 4 bases and J by 9 bases, with 16 bases between. Germline V gene data show CDR1 as KGHSH and CDR2 as LQKENI. The length of the CDR3 is 14 residues. As DNA, the CDR3 is TGTGCCAGCTCACTACTGGAGGGATTGGGTGAGCAGTTCTTC. Amino acids: CASSLLEGLGEQFF. The whole variable domain, remainder taken from reference TRBV18 and TRBJ2-1, is NAGVMQNPRHLVRRRGQEARLRCSPMKGHSHVYWYRQLPEEGLKFMVYLQKENIIDESGMPKERFSAEFPKEGPSILRIQQVVRGDSAAYFCASSLLEGLGEQFFGPGTRLTVL.

The chain couples TRBV2 to TRBJ2-5; D unclear. Germline CDR1 reads SNHLY; CDR2 reads FYNNEI. This CDR3 has 11 residues. V was pared by 8 bases and J by 4 bases, with 8 bases between. The chain's CDR3 is CASHRIETQYF. The CDR3 nucleotides read TGTGCCAGCCATCGTATAGAGACCCAGTACTTC.

The chain couples TRBV5-4 to TRBJ2-3, with 7 bases matching TRBD1. Germline V gives CDR1 SGHNT, CDR2 YYREEE (reference sequence). Unmatched junction bases numbered 5, after V lost 2 bases and J lost 2 bases. The CDR3 spans 15 residues. CDR3 coding DNA: TGTGCCAGCAGCTTTCAGGGGGTTACCACAGATACGCAGTATTTT. It translates to CASSFQGVTTDTQYF.

This sequence joins TRBV6-1 and TRBJ1-5; D is uncertain. Germline V lookup: CDR1 MNHNS, CDR2 SASEGT. The V end lost 4 bases, the J end lost 6 bases, and 7 bases lay between the germline ends. CDR3 length: 12 amino acids. DNA for the CDR3: TGTGCCAGCAGTGTAGTATCTCAGCCCCAGCATTTT. Translation: CASSVVSQPQHF.

The chain has TRBV5-1 and TRBJ1-1, with unresolved D. The CDR3 runs 13 residues. V lost 4 bases and J 0 bases, leaving 7 bases between the germline ends. CDR1 and CDR2 (germline): SGHRS, YFSETQ. The CDR3 here is CASSLGMNTEAFF. The CDR3 bases are TGCGCCAGCAGCCTCGGGATGAACACTGAAGCTTTCTTT.

This clone showed up just once. The J gene is TRBJ1-1, the V gene TRBV7-9; D remains ambiguous. The V gene lost 4 bases and the J gene lost 1 base, with 7 bases spanning the gap. The V gene's germline CDR1 is SEHNR and CDR2 FQNEAQ (reference sequence). This CDR3 region has 13 residues. CDR3 DNA sequence: TGTGCCAGCAGCTCCCCTGGGAACACTGAAGCTTTCTTT. Its protein product is CASSSPGNTEAFF. The full variable domain, with the rest looked up from reference TRBV7-9 and TRBJ1-1, is DTGVSQNPRHKITKRGQNVTFRCDPISEHNRLYWYRQTLGQGPEFLTYFQNEAQLEKSRLLSDRFSAERPKGSFSTLEIQRTEQGDSAMYLCASSSPGNTEAFFGQGTRLTVV.